Here is one T cell receptor (beta chain) with its context. What it binds is unknown. CDR1 and CDR2 (germline): MNHEY, SVGEGT. The CDR3 is 15 residues long. The ends were cut back, 1 base at V and 2 bases at J, with 11 bases in the middle. The assay was immunoSEQ multiplex PCR, and TCRdb's table has in-frame clones only and misses some. The sample contains 500,000 or so clones, around 88% of which appear only once. The sample is drawn from a study of Ad26.COV2.S vaccination and SARS-CoV-2 variants. Across the whole study: Administration of Ad26.COV2.S was intramuscular, either once or twice 56 days apart.

The treatment was: some 20 received Ad26.COV2.S at low or high dose, single or two shots; five or six received placebo; per-sample allocation not given. Repertoires come from day 63 after the first vaccine or placebo injection. Ad26 vector vaccine expressed Wuhan-strain SARS-CoV-2 spike. General observations from the study: Breadth and depth estimates from TCRs may understate total T cell responses. It was reported that spike-specific CD8+ and CD4+ T cell responses were substantially broad after vaccination.

Material: peripheral blood, obtained in a trial of Ad26.COV2.S vaccine versus placebo. The chain combines TRBV6-2 or TRBV6-3 with TRBJ1-2, with D uncertain. This receptor was obtained from a person between 18 and 60 years old who received the Ad26.COV2.S COVID-19 vaccine or a placebo. The CDR3 is CASSYYGRQNYGYTF. Here the CDR3 DNA reads TGTGCCAGCAGTTACTACGGCAGGCAAAACTATGGCTACACCTTC.